This note documents a single TCR beta chain sequence. TCRdb's copy holds only in-frame clones and misses some; the assay was immunoSEQ multiplex PCR. This table has about 140,000 clones, roughly 84% appearing once. Trimming cost V 6 bases and J 0 bases, with 9 bases left between them. The CDR3 runs 15 residues. Per the germline V gene, CDR1 is SGHAT and CDR2 is FQNNGV. The data were taken from a study of blood T cell repertoires in COVID-19. Looking at the study overall: Samples taken during acute and convalescent COVID-19 were collected in the United States, Italy and Spain. Nucleic acid was either cDNA or gDNA, and it came from T cells, B-cell-depleted T cells, or PBMCs.

Sample: peripheral blood. The TCR comes from a man in his thirties or forties with COVID-19, enrolled during active disease. The J gene is TRBJ1-6, the V gene TRBV11-2; perhaps TRBD1 as D (6 bases). The CDR3 DNA is TGTGCCAGCAGTCGGGACACCTCCTATAATTCACCCCTCCACTTT. Translation: CASSRDTSYNSPLHF.